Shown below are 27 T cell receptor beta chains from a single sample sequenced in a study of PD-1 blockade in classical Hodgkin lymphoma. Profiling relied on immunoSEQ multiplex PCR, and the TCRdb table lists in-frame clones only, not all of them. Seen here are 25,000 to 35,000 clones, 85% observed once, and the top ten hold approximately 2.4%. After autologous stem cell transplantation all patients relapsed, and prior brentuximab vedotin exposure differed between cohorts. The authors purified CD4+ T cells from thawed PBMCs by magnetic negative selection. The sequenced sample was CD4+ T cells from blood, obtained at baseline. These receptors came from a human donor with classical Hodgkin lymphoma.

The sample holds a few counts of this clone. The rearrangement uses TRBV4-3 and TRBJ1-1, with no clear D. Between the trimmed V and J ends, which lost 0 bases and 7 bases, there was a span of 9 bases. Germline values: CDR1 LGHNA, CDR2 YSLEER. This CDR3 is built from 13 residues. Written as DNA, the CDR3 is TGCGCCAGCAGCCAAGAGGAGGTAGGTGAAGCTTTCTTT. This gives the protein CASSQEEVGEAFF.

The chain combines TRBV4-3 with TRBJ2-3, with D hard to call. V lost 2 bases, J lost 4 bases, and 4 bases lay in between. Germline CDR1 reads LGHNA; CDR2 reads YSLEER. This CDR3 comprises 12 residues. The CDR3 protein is CASSQTPDTQYF. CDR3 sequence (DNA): TGCGCCAGCAGCCAAACCCCAGATACGCAGTATTTT.

This CDR3 is CASSLATPSPEQYF. The CDR3 DNA reads TGTGCCAGCAGCTTAGCCACCCCTAGCCCCGAGCAGTACTTC. The J gene is TRBJ2-7, the V gene TRBV7-9; the D gene is possibly TRBD2 (5 bases). The CDR3 covers 14 residues. V was trimmed by 0 bases and J by 6 bases, leaving 12 bases between them. Germline CDR1 and CDR2: SEHNR and FQNEAQ (reference sequence).

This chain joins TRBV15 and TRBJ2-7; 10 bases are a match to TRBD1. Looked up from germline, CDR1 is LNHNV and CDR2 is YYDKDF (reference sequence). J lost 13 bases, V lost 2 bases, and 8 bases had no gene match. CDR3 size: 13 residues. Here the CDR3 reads CATSRRDRGLIYF. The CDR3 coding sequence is TGTGCCACCAGCAGACGGGACAGGGGCTTAATTTACTTC.

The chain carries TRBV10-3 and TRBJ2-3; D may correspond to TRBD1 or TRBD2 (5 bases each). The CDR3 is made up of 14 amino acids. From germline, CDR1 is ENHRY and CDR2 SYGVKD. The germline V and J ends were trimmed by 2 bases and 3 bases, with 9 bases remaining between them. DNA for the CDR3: TGTGCCATCAGTGAGGGGACCACGACAGATACGCAGTATTTT. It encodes CAISEGTTTDTQYF.

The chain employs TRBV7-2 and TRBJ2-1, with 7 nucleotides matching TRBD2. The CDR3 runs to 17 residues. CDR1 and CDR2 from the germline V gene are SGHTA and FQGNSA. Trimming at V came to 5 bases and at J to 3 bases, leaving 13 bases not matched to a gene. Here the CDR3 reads CASSPAMGGRVYNEQFF. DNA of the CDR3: TGTGCCAGCAGCCCCGCCATGGGCGGGAGAGTCTACAATGAGCAGTTCTTC.

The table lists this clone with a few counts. Written as DNA, the CDR3 is TGTGCCAGCTCACTAAACGGACTGAACACTGAAGCTTTCTTT. Translating gives CASSLNGLNTEAFF. The J gene is TRBJ1-1, the V gene TRBV18; D gene ambiguous. V shed 4 bases and J shed 0 bases, with 9 bases lying between them. The CDR3 totals 14 residues. CDR1 KGHSH and CDR2 LQKENI come from the germline V gene.

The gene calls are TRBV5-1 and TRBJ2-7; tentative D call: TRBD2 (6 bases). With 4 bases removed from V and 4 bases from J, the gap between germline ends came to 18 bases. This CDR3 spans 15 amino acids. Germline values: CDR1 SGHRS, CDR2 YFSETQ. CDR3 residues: CASSRTTTMIYEQYF. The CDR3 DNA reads TGCGCCAGCAGCCGGACTACCACAATGATATACGAGCAGTACTTC.

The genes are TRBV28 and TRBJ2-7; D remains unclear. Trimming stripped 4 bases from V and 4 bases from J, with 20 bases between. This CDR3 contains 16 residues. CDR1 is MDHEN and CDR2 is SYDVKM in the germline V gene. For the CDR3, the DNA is TGTGCCAGCAGTTCCCCGTTAACGGCAGGAATATACGAGCAGTACTTC. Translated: CASSSPLTAGIYEQYF.

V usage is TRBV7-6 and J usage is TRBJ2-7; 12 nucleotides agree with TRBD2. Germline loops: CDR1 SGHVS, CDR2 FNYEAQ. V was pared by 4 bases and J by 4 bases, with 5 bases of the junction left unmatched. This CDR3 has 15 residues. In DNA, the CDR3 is TGTGCCAGCAGCTCCACTAGCGGGAGGACGTACGAGCAGTACTTC. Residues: CASSSTSGRTYEQYF.

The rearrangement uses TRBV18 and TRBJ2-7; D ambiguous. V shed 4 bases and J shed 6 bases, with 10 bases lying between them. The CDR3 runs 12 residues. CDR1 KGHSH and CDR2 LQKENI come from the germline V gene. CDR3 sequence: CASSRTATEQYF. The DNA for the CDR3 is TGTGCCAGCTCACGGACGGCCACCGAGCAGTACTTC.

The CDR3 nucleotides read TGTGCCAGTAGTGCTTATAAGTGGGTCGAGAAAGCTAACTATGGCTACACCTTC. Translation: CASSAYKWVEKANYGYTF. This chain links TRBV19 with TRBJ1-2; D is uncertain. The CDR3 loop spans 18 amino acids. CDR1 is LNHDA, CDR2 SQIVND, per germline (reference sequence). Trimming removed 5 bases at V and 0 bases at J, with 22 bases between.

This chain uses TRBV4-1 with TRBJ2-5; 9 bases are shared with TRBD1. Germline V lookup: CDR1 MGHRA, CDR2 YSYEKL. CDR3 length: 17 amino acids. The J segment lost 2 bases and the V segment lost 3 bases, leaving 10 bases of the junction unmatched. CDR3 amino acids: CASSHTLGQGSQETQYF. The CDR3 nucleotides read TGCGCCAGCAGCCACACCTTAGGACAGGGGAGTCAAGAGACCCAGTACTTC.

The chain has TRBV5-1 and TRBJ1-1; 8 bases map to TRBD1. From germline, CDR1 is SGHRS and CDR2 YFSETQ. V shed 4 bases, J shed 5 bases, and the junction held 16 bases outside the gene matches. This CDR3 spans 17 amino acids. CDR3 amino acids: CASSPRNSGQGGTEAFF. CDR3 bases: TGCGCCAGCAGCCCCAGAAATTCCGGACAGGGAGGGACTGAAGCTTTCTTT. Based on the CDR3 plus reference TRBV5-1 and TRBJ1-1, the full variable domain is KAGVTQTPRYLIKTRGQQVTLSCSPISGHRSVSWYQQTPGQGLQFLFEYFSETQRNKGNFPGRFSGRQFSNSRSEMNVSTLELGDSALYLCASSPRNSGQGGTEAFFGQGTRLTVV.

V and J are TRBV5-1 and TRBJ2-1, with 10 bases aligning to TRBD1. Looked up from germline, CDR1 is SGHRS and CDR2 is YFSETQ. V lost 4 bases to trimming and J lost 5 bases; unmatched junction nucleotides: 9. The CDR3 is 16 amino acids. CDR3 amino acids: CASSPRPGQGNNEQFF. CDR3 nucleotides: TGCGCCAGCAGCCCCCGACCGGGACAGGGGAACAATGAGCAGTTCTTC.

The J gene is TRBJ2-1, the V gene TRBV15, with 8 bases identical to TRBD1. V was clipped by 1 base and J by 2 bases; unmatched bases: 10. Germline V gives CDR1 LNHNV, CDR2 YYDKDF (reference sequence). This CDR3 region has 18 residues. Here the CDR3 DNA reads TGTGCCACCAGCAGAGGGACAGGGCATTTCCGAACCTACAATGAGCAGTTCTTC. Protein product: CATSRGTGHFRTYNEQFF.

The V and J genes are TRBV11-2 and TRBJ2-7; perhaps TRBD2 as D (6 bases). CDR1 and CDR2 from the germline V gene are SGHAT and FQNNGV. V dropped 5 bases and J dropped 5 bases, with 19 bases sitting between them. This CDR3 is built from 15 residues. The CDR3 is CASSRIAGRKHEQYF. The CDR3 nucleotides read TGTGCCAGCAGCCGCATCGCCGGGAGAAAGCACGAGCAGTACTTC.

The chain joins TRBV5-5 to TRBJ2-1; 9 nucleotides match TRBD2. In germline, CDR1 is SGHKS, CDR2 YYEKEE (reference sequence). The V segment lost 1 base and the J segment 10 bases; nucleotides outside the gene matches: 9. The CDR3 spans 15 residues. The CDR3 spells CASSLLASGAKEQFF. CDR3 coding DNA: TGTGCCAGCAGCTTGTTGGCTAGCGGGGCCAAGGAGCAGTTCTTC.

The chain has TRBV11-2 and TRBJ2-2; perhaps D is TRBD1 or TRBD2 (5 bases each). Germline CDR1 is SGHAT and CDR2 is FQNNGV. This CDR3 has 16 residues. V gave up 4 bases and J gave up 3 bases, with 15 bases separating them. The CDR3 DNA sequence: TGTGCCAGCAGCTCCCTAGAGGGGACGGACACCGGGGAGCTGTTTTTT. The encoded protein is CASSSLEGTDTGELFF. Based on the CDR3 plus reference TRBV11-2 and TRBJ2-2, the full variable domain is EAGVAQSPRYKIIEKRQSVAFWCNPISGHATLYWYQQILGQGPKLLIQFQNNGVVDDSQLPKDRFSAERLKGVDSTLKIQPAKLEDSAVYLCASSSLEGTDTGELFFGEGSRLTVL.

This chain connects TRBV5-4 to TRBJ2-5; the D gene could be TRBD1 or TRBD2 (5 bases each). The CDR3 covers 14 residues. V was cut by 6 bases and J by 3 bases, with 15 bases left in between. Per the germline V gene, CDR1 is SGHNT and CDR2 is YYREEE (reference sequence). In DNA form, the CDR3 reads TGTGCCAGCACCGTGGGTGGGGGAGAAGAGACCCAGTACTTC. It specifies CASTVGGGEETQYF.

The CDR3 sequence is CASSSDGRMNTEAFF. The DNA of the CDR3 is TGCGCCAGCAGCTCCGACGGAAGGATGAACACTGAAGCTTTCTTT. The chain combines TRBV5-1 with TRBJ1-1; D is uncertain. The CDR3 spans 15 residues. The germline gives CDR1 SGHRS, CDR2 YFSETQ. Trimming removed 3 bases from V and 0 bases from J, with 12 bases in between. Full variable domain (missing parts from reference TRBV5-1 and TRBJ1-1): KAGVTQTPRYLIKTRGQQVTLSCSPISGHRSVSWYQQTPGQGLQFLFEYFSETQRNKGNFPGRFSGRQFSNSRSEMNVSTLELGDSALYLCASSSDGRMNTEAFFGQGTRLTVV.

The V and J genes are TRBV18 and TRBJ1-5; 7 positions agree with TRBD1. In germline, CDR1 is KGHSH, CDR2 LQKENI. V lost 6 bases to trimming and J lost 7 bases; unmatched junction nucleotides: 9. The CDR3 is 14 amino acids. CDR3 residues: CASSSRQGQQPQHF. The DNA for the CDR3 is TGTGCCAGCTCCTCGAGACAGGGCCAACAGCCCCAGCATTTT.

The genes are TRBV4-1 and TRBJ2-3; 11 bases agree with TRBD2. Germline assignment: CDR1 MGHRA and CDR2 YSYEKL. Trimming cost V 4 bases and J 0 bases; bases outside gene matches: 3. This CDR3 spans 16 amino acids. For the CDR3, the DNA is TGCGCCAGCAGCCTTAGCGGGAGGGCTAGCACAGATACGCAGTATTTT. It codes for CASSLSGRASTDTQYF.

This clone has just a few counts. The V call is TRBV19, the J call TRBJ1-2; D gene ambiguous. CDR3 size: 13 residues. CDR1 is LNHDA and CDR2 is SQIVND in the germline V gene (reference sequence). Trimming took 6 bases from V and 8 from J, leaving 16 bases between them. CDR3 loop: CASSLGSQFGYTF. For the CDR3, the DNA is TGTGCCAGTAGCCTGGGCAGCCAATTCGGCTACACCTTC.

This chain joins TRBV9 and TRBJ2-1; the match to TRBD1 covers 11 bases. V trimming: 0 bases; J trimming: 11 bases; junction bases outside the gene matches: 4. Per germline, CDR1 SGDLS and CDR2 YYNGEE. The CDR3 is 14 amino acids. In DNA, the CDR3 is TGTGCCAGCAGCGTAGCTGGGACAGGGGGGAAGCAGTTCTTC. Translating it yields CASSVAGTGGKQFF.

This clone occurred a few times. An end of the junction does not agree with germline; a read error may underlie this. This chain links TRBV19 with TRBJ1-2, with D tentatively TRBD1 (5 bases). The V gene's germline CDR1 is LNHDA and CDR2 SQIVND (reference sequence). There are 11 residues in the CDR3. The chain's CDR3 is CASSGRPGTQF. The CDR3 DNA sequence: TGTGCCAGTAGTGGAAGGCCCGGGACCCAATTC.

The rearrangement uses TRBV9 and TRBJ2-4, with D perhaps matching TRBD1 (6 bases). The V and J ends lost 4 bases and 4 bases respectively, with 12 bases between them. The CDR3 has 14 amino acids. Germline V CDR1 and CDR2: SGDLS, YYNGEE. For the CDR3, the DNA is TGTGCCAGCAGCTCTAAGGACAGAAAAAACATTCAGTACTTC. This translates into CASSSKDRKNIQYF.